This T cell receptor (beta chain) is drawn from a study of control samples from healthy donors and cancer patients (dated by TCRdb to about 2020). Details on this clone: What this receptor recognizes is not known. There are no base qualities to consult, and no much larger clone falls within one base.

The library was obtained by the immunoSEQ multiplex PCR assay. The source is immuneACCESS, and TCRdb retained only in-frame sequences with V and J called. Part of the clones is not carried over; for the studies checked, unresolved V genes explain less than half of this, and the remainder is unexplained. Present in this sample are roughly 370,000 clones, about 93% of which were seen just once. The ten biggest clones cover 5% to 8% of the sample. There are 18 amino acids in the CDR3, from cysteine to phenylalanine inclusive. Solely the CDR3 DNA is kept, with 54 bases framed from the first base. V is cut by 1 base and J by 1 base, and the space between the germline ends is 17 bases. The CDR1 and CDR2 encoded by the germline V gene are SGHTS and YDEGEE.

The specimen sequenced was PBMCs. The clonotype originates from a man aged 40-55 years with head and neck cancer. The chain is assembled from TRBV5-8 and TRBJ2-2; the D element could tentatively be TRBD1 or TRBD2, as 5 bases agree for each. At the DNA level, the sequence is TGTGCCAGCAGCTTGTACGGGGCCTGGACGATGAACACCGGGGAGCTGTTTTTT. Its translation is CASSLYGAWTMNTGELFF.